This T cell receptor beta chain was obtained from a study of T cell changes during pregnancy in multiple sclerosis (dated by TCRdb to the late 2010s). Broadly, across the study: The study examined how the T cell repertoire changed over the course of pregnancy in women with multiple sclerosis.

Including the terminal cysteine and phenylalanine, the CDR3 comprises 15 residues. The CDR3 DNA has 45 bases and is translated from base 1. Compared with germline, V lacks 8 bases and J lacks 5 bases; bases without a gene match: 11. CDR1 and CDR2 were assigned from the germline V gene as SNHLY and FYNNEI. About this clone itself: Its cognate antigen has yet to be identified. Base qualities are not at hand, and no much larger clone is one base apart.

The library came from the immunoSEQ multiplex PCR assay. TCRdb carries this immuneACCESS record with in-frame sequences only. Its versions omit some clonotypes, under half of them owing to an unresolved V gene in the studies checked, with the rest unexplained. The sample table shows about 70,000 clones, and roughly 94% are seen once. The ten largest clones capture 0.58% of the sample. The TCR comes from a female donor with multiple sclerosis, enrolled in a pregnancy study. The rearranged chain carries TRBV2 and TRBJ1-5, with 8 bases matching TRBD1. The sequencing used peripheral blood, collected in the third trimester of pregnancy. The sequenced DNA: TGTGCCAGCGGTCCCAGGGGGCGCTCGGATCAGCCCCAGCATTTT. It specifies CASGPRGRSDQPQHF.